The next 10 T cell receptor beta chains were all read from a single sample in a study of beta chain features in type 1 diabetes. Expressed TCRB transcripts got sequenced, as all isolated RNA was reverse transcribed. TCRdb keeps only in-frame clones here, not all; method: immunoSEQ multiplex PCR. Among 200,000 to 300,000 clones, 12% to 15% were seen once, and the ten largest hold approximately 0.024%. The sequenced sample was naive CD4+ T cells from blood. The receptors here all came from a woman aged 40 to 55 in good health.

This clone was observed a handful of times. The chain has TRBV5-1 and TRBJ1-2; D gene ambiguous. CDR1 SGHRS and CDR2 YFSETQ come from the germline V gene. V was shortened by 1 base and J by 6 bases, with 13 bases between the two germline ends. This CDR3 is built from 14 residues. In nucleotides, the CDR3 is TGCGCCAGCAGCTTGCAAGGAGAACGGAATGGCTACACCTTC. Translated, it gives CASSLQGERNGYTF.

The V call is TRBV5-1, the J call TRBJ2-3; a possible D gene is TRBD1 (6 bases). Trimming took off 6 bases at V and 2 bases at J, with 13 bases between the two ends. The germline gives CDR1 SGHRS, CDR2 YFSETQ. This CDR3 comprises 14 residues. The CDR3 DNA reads TGCGCCAGCACCCTAGGGGGAACCACAGATACGCAGTATTTT. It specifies CASTLGGTTDTQYF.

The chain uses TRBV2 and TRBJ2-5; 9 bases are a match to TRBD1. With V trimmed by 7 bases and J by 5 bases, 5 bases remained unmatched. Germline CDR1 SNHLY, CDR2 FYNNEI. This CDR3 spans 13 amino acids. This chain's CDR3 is CASTRDRAETQYF. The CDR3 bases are TGTGCCAGCACTCGGGACAGGGCTGAGACCCAGTACTTC.

CDR3 amino acids: CASSSYAVSQETQYF. CDR3 DNA: TGTGCCAGTAGTTCCTACGCGGTTAGTCAAGAGACCCAGTACTTC. The V and J genes are TRBV19 and TRBJ2-5; unclear D gene. CDR1 and CDR2 (germline): LNHDA, SQIVND (reference sequence). The CDR3 length is 15 residues. Trimming stripped 5 bases from V and 2 bases from J, with 15 bases between.

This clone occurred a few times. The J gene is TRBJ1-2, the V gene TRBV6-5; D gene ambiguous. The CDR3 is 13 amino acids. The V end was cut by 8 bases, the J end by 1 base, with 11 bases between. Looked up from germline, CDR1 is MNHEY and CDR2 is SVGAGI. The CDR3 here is CASFGRDNYGYTF. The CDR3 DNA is TGTGCCAGCTTCGGACGGGATAACTATGGCTACACCTTC.

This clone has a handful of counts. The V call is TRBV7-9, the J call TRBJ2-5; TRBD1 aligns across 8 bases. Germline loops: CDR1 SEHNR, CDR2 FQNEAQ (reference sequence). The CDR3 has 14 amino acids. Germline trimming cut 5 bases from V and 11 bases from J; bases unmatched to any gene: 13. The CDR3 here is CASSQGQGAREQYF. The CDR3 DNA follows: TGTGCCAGCAGCCAAGGACAGGGCGCTAGGGAGCAGTACTTC.

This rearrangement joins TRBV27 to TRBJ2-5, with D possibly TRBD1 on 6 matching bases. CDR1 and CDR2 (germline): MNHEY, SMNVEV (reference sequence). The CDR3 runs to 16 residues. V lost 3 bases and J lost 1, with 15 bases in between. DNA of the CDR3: TGTGCCAGCAGTTTCGAACAGGGAAGGGGCCAAGAGACCCAGTACTTC. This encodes CASSFEQGRGQETQYF.

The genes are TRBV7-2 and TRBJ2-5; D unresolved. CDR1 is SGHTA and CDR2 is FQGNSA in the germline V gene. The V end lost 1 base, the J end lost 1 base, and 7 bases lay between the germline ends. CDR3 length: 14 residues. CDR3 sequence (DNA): TGTGCCAGCAGCTTAGGGATAGCCCAAGAGACCCAGTACTTC. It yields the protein CASSLGIAQETQYF.

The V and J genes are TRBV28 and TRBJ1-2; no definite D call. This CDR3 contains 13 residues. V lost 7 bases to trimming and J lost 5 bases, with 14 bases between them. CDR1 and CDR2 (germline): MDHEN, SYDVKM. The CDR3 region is CASTKPPRYGYTF. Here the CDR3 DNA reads TGTGCCAGCACCAAACCCCCCAGATATGGCTACACCTTC.

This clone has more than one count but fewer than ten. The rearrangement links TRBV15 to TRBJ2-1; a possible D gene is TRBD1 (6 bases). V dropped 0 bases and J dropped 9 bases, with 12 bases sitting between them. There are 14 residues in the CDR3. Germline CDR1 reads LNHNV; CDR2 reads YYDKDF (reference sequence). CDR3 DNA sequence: TGTGCCACCAGCAGAGATCCAGGGGTGGGTGAGCAGTTCTTC. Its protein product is CATSRDPGVGEQFF.